The 20 T cell receptor beta chains reported below all come from one sample, sequenced in a study of blood T cell repertoires in COVID-19. Sequencing was performed with immunoSEQ multiplex PCR; in TCRdb, only in-frame clones are kept and a portion is missing. The sample has 90,000 to 130,000 clones, around 68% seen once. The specimen sequenced was peripheral blood. These receptors originate from a woman aged 60-75 years with acute or convalescent COVID-19.

This chain connects TRBV5-1 to TRBJ1-5, with D possibly TRBD1 on 6 matching bases. Trimming stripped 4 bases from V and 5 bases from J, with 13 bases between. CDR1 and CDR2 (germline): SGHRS, YFSETQ. The CDR3 has 14 amino acids. The CDR3 reads CASSPGGQYQPQHF. CDR3 DNA sequence: TGCGCCAGCAGCCCTGGCGGACAGTATCAGCCCCAGCATTTT.

The rearrangement uses TRBV3-1 (or the pseudogene TRBV3-2) and TRBJ2-3; 10 bases line up with TRBD2. The V gene end was trimmed by 4 bases and the J gene end by 2 bases; junction bases not matched to a gene: 6. The CDR3 spans 16 residues. The germline V gene encodes CDR1 LGHDT and CDR2 YNNKEL (reference sequence). CDR3 region: CASSLSGGANTDTQYF. CDR3 DNA: TGTGCCAGCAGCCTGAGCGGGGGGGCTAACACAGATACGCAGTATTTT.

This clone was seen more than once but under ten times. The rearrangement uses TRBV5-1 and TRBJ2-2; D gene ambiguous. Looked up from germline, CDR1 is SGHRS and CDR2 is YFSETQ. Between the trimmed V and J ends, which lost 7 bases and 4 bases, there was a span of 11 bases. The CDR3 loop spans 13 amino acids. CDR3 DNA sequence: TGCGCCAGCCGCCCACCGGGCACCGGGGAGCTGTTTTTT. The encoded protein is CASRPPGTGELFF.

The chain links TRBV2 to TRBJ2-7; possibly TRBD1 for D (6 bases). This CDR3 spans 12 amino acids. V was trimmed by 5 bases and J by 6 bases, leaving 11 bases between them. CDR1 and CDR2 from the germline V gene are SNHLY and FYNNEI. The CDR3 sequence: CASSPQGIEQYF. Written as DNA, the CDR3 is TGTGCCAGCAGTCCACAGGGTATCGAGCAGTACTTC.

The genes are TRBV7-3 and TRBJ2-7, with TRBD1 as a possible D gene (5 bases). Trimming took off 3 bases at V and 6 bases at J, with 9 bases between the two ends. CDR1 and CDR2 (germline): SGHTA, FQGTGA. The CDR3 runs 12 residues. The CDR3 reads CASSLERGEQYF. CDR3 sequence (DNA): TGTGCCAGCAGCTTGGAAAGGGGCGAGCAGTACTTC.

The chain has TRBV5-1 and TRBJ2-6; the match to TRBD1 covers 10 bases. The CDR3 has 19 residues. CDR1 is SGHRS, CDR2 YFSETQ, per germline. V lost 4 bases and J lost 0; bases outside the gene matches: 10. This CDR3 reads CASSQPPGQGYSGANVLTF. Here the CDR3 DNA reads TGCGCCAGCAGCCAACCCCCGGGACAGGGGTACTCTGGGGCCAACGTCCTGACTTTC.

The V gene is TRBV3-1 (or the pseudogene TRBV3-2), the J gene TRBJ2-7; D is ambiguous. Germline CDR1 LGHDT, CDR2 YNNKEL (reference sequence). This CDR3 contains 11 residues. The V end was cut by 3 bases, the J end by 7 bases, with 7 bases between. CDR3 nucleotides: TGTGCCAGCAGCCAGTCGGAGGAGCAGTACTTC. This codes for CASSQSEEQYF.

The rearrangement uses TRBV19 and TRBJ2-6; D gene uncertain. This CDR3 region has 13 residues. The ends were cut back, 5 bases at V and 0 bases at J, with 2 bases in the middle. Germline V gene data show CDR1 as LNHDA and CDR2 as SQIVND (reference sequence). CDR3 sequence (DNA): TGTGCCAGTAGTCTCTCTGGGGCCAACGTCCTGACTTTC. The encoded protein is CASSLSGANVLTF.

This clone was observed a handful of times. This chain uses TRBV5-5 with TRBJ1-4; the match to TRBD1 covers 7 bases. V shed 4 bases, J shed 8 bases, and the junction held 8 bases outside the gene matches. CDR1 is SGHKS, CDR2 YYEKEE, per germline (reference sequence). The CDR3 has 14 amino acids. The CDR3 coding sequence is TGTGCCAGCAGCACGGCGGACAGGCCCGAAAAACTGTTTTTT. Translated: CASSTADRPEKLFF.

This chain joins TRBV12-3 or TRBV12-4 and TRBJ1-1, with D hard to call. V lost 1 base and J lost 3, with 6 bases in between. The CDR3 loop spans 13 amino acids. The CDR3 region is CASSLDRYTEAFF. The CDR3 coding sequence is TGTGCCAGCAGTTTAGATCGGTACACTGAAGCTTTCTTT.

The V call is TRBV30, the J call TRBJ2-7; 8 nucleotides agree with TRBD2. The germline V gene encodes CDR1 GTSNPN and CDR2 SVGIG (reference sequence). The CDR3 loop spans 15 amino acids. V lost 2 bases, J lost 5 bases, and 11 bases stayed unmatched. The CDR3 here is CAWSSGRGGSHEQYF. Here the CDR3 DNA reads TGTGCCTGGAGTTCCGGCCGGGGGGGGAGCCACGAGCAGTACTTC.

This chain uses TRBV10-3 with TRBJ2-1; weak D call: TRBD1 (5 bases). The length of the CDR3 is 11 residues. V shed 5 bases and J shed 8 bases, with 7 bases lying between them. Germline V gives CDR1 ENHRY, CDR2 SYGVKD. As DNA, the CDR3 is TGTGCCATCAGTAGCAGGGATGAGCAGTTCTTC. Its translation: CAISSRDEQFF.

V usage is TRBV5-8 and J usage is TRBJ2-7; 8 bases match TRBD1. Looked up from germline, CDR1 is SGHTS and CDR2 is YDEGEE. This CDR3 comprises 16 residues. Germline trimming cut 2 bases from V and 12 bases from J; bases unmatched to any gene: 19. CDR3 residues: CASSFTYPGQVTNGYF. In nucleotides, the CDR3 is TGTGCCAGCAGCTTCACCTACCCGGGACAGGTCACAAATGGGTACTTC.

As DNA, the CDR3 is TGTGCCAGCAGCTTACTGAGGGACAATCAGCCCCAGCATTTT. This translates into CASSLLRDNQPQHF. V and J are TRBV7-8 and TRBJ1-5; no clear D. V was clipped by 2 bases and J by 3 bases, with 8 bases between them. This CDR3 is built from 14 residues. Germline CDR1 reads SGHVS; CDR2 reads FQNEAQ.

V gene TRBV6-1 combines with J gene TRBJ1-4; possible D gene TRBD1, 6 bases. V was trimmed by 0 bases and J by 8 bases, leaving 10 bases between them. Looked up from germline, CDR1 is MNHNS and CDR2 is SASEGT. The CDR3 runs 14 residues. The CDR3: CASSEAGAREKLFF. DNA for the CDR3: TGTGCCAGCAGTGAAGCGGGGGCTCGGGAAAAACTGTTTTTT.

The chain is built from TRBV30 and TRBJ2-6; 8 nucleotides agree with TRBD1. In germline, CDR1 is GTSNPN, CDR2 SVGIG (reference sequence). The CDR3 runs to 15 residues. CDR3 sequence (DNA): TGTGCTTTGGGACAGGCAAGCTCTGGGGCCAACGTCCTGACTTTC. It codes for CALGQASSGANVLTF.

This clone was picked up one time. One end of the junction does not line up with germline, which may come from a read error. This chain connects TRBV6-6 to TRBJ1-2; D not resolved. Germline CDR1 is MNHNY and CDR2 is SVGAGI (reference sequence). The CDR3 is 12 amino acids. CDR3 amino acids: CASSYLVAADQF. In DNA form, the CDR3 reads TGTGCCAGCAGTTATCTCGTTGCGGCAGACCAATTC.

The chain employs TRBV29-1 and TRBJ1-2; TRBD1 is a possible D gene (6 bases). Trimming pared 3 bases from V and 5 bases from J, leaving 13 bases between. The CDR3 sequence is 13 residues long. From germline, CDR1 is SQVTM and CDR2 ANQGSEA. The CDR3 reads CSVDVTGQYGYTF. The CDR3 coding sequence is TGCAGCGTTGACGTAACAGGGCAATATGGCTACACCTTC.

The V and J genes are TRBV28 and TRBJ1-2, with D perhaps TRBD1 (5 bases). V lost 3 bases to trimming and J lost 1 base, with 15 bases between them. The CDR3 length is 16 residues. Germline values: CDR1 MDHEN, CDR2 SYDVKM. The CDR3 loop is CASSFPLGGINYGYTF. The CDR3 coding sequence is TGTGCCAGCAGTTTCCCCTTGGGGGGGATTAACTATGGCTACACCTTC.

The V gene is TRBV29-1, the J gene TRBJ1-4, with D possibly being TRBD1 (6 bases). CDR3 length: 15 residues. Germline V lookup: CDR1 SQVTM, CDR2 ANQGSEA. Deletions cut 4 bases from V and 3 bases from J, with 15 bases between. This CDR3 reads CSVVGTRGSNEKLFF. CDR3 sequence (DNA): TGCAGCGTTGTGGGGACTAGGGGGTCTAATGAAAAACTGTTTTTT.